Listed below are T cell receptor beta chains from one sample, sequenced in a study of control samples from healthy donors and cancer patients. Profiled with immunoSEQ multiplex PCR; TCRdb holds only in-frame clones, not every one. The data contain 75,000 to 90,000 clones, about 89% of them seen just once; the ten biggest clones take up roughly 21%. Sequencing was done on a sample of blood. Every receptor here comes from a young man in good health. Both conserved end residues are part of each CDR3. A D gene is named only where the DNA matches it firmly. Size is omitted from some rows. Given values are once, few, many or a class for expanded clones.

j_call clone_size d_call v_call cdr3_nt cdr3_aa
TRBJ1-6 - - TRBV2 TGTGCCAGCAGTGAGGGGACGTATAATTCACCCCTCCACTTT CASSEGTYNSPLHF
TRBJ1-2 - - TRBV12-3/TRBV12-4 TGTGCCAGCAGGGGCAGCTACTATGGCTACACCTTC CASRGSYYGYTF
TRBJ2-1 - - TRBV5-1 TGCGCCAGCAGCTTCCAACAGGACTCCCCCTACAATGAGCAGTTCTTC CASSFQQDSPYNEQFF
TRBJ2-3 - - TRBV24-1 TGTGCCACCAGTGATCCGATCTGGGATACGCAGTATTTT CATSDPIWDTQYF
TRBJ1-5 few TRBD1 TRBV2 TGTGCCAGCAGTGGACAGGGGGCCGATCAGCCCCAGCATTTT CASSGQGADQPQHF
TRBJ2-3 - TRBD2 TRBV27 TGTGCCAGCAGTTTATTAGCGGGGGGGCCCTCAGATACGCAGTATTTT CASSLLAGGPSDTQYF
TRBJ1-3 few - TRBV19 TGTGCCAGTAGTCCAATACAGGGAAACACCATATATTTT CASSPIQGNTIYF
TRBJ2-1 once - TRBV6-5 TGTGCCAGCAGTTACGATGAGAATGAGCAGTTCTTC CASSYDENEQFF
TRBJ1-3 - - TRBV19 TGTGCCAGTAGTTTCAGAGACGGTGGAAACACCATATATTTT CASSFRDGGNTIYF
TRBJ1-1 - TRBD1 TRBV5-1 TGCGCCAGCAGCTTAGGGACAGTGAACACTGAAGCTTTCTTT CASSLGTVNTEAFF
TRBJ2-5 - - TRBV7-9 TGTGCCAGCAGCTCCCATAGTACACAAGAGACCCAGTACTTC CASSSHSTQETQYF
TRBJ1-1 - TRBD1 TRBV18 TGTGCCAGCTCACCAGCGGTGTTGGGGACAGGGCGCACTGAAGCTTTCTTT CASSPAVLGTGRTEAFF
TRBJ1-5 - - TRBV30 TGTGCCTGGAGGGGGCCCGGGGGGAGTGCGCCCCAGCATTTT CAWRGPGGSAPQHF
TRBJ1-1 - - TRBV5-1 TGCGCCAGCAGCTCCTCCACGACTAAAACCGGTGGGAACACTGAAGCTTTCTTT CASSSSTTKTGGNTEAFF
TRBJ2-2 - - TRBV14 TGTGCCAGCAGCTATGACCGTAACACCGGGGAGCTGTTTTTT CASSYDRNTGELFF
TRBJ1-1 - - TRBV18 TGTGCCAGCTCACCACGGTTCACACAGGGAGGCGACACTGAAGCTTTCTTT CASSPRFTQGGDTEAFF
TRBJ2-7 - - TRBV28 TGTGCCAGCAGTTTAGGTTGGCGGGGTGGCAGGGGGGTCTACGAGCAGTACTTC CASSLGWRGGRGVYEQYF
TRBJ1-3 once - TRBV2 TGTGCCAGCAGTGAATCCATCTCCGGAGACACCATATATTTT CASSESISGDTIYF
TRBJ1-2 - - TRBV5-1 TGCGCCAGCAGCTTGGGGGCAGGGGACTATGGCTACACCTTC CASSLGAGDYGYTF
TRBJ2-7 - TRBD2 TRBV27 TGTGCCAGCAGTTTTCGATTTGGGACTAGCGGGGACTACGAGCAGTACTTC CASSFRFGTSGDYEQYF
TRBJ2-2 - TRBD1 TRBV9 TGTGCCGGCAGCGTTTCCGGGACAGGGGTTGGCGGGGAGCTGTTTTTT CAGSVSGTGVGGELFF
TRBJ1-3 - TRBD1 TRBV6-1 TGTGCCAGCAGTGAAGGGGGACAGGGGGCCAGAAACACCATATATTTT CASSEGGQGARNTIYF
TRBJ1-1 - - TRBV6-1 TGTGCCAGCAGTGAAGCGGTGGGTCAGGCCCAAGGCACTGAAGCTTTCTTT CASSEAVGQAQGTEAFF
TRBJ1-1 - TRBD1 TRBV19 TGTGCCAGTAGTATGGGACAGGGGAACGCTGAAGCTTTCTTT CASSMGQGNAEAFF
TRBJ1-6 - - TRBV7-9 TGTGCCAGCAGCTTACCCGAGACAGGCCTGTTAAATTCACCCCTCCACTTT CASSLPETGLLNSPLHF
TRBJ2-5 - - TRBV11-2 TGTGCCAGCAGCTCGCAGGCCGGGGAGACCCAGTACTTC CASSSQAGETQYF
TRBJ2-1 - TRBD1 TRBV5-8 TGTGCCAGCAGCTTGTTTGCGGGACAGGCCTACAATGAGCAGTTCTTC CASSLFAGQAYNEQFF
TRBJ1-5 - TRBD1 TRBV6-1 TGTGCCAGCAGTGAAAATACGGGACAGCATCAGCCCCAGCATTTT CASSENTGQHQPQHF
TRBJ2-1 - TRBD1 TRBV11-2 TGTGCCAGCAGCAGGGACAGGGGGAATGAGCAGTTCTTC CASSRDRGNEQFF
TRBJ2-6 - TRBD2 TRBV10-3 TGTGCCATCAGTGAGAACGGACTAGCTCACTCTGGGGCCAACGTCCTGACTTTC CAISENGLAHSGANVLTF
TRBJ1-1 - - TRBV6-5 TGTGCCAGCCGACTGGGGTGGCCAGATAACACTGAAGCTTTCTTT CASRLGWPDNTEAFF
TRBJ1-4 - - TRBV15 TGTGCCACCAGCAGAGGCCAGGGGCGTACTAATGAAAAACTGTTTTTT CATSRGQGRTNEKLFF
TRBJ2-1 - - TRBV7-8 TGTGCCAGCAGCTTAGACAGGGCCCGCAATGAGCAGTTCTTC CASSLDRARNEQFF
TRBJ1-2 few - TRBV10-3 TGTGCCATCAGTGACGGGGGGGCGCGATATGGCTACACCTTC CAISDGGARYGYTF
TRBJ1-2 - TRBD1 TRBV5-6 TGTGCCAGCAGCCAAAGGACAGGATTCAACTATGGCTACACCTTC CASSQRTGFNYGYTF
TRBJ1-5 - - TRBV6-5 TGTGCCAGCATGCGAACAGTAAACACCAATCAGCCCCAGCATTTT CASMRTVNTNQPQHF